The sample holds a few counts of the clone carrying this T cell receptor (beta chain). This sample stems from a study of patients and donors after allogeneic stem cell transplantation. TCRdb processed the RT-PCR reads anew with MiXCR; each CDR3 protein has one entry. The sample holds roughly 200,000 distinct CDR3 sequences, more than 35% seen once. Germline-derived CDR1 and CDR2 are SGDLS and YYNGEE. V lost 0 bases and J 10 bases, leaving 11 bases between the germline ends. This CDR3 comprises 13 residues. The source material was blood, either unsorted or a sorted T cell fraction (not recorded which). The TCR comes from a human donor who was either an allogeneic HSCT recipient or a stem cell or donor lymphocyte infusion donor (not recorded which). It is not recorded whose cells these are; they may come from a transplant donor. The J gene is TRBJ2-1, the V gene TRBV9, with a weak D call TRBD1 (5 bases). The CDR3 region is CASSVAPGREQFF. CDR3 nucleotides: TGTGCCAGCAGCGTAGCCCCAGGGCGGGAGCAGTTCTTC. The full variable domain, rest sourced from reference TRBV9 and TRBJ2-1, is DSGVTQTPKHLITATGQRVTLRCSPRSGDLSVYWYQQSLDQGLQFLIQYYNGEERAKGNILERFSAQQFPDLHSELNLSSLELGDSALYFCASSVAPGREQFFGPGTRLTVL.